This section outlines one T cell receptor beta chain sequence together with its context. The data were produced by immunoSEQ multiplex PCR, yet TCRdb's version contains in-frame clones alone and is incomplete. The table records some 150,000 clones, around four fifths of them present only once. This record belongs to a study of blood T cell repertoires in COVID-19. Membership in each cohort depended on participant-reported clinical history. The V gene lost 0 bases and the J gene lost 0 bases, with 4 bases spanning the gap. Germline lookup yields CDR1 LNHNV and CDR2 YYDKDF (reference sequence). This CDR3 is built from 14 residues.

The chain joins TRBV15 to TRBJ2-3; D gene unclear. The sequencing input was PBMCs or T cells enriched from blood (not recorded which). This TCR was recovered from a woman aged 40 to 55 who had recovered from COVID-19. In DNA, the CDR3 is TGTGCCACCAGCAGAGACCAAAGCACAGATACGCAGTATTTT. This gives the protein CATSRDQSTDTQYF. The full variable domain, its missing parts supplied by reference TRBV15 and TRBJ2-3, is DAMVIQNPRYQVTQFGKPVTLSCSQTLNHNVMYWYQQKSSQAPKLLFHYYDKDFNNEADTPDNFQSRRPNTSFCFLDIRSPGLGDTAMYLCATSRDQSTDTQYFGPGTRLTVL.